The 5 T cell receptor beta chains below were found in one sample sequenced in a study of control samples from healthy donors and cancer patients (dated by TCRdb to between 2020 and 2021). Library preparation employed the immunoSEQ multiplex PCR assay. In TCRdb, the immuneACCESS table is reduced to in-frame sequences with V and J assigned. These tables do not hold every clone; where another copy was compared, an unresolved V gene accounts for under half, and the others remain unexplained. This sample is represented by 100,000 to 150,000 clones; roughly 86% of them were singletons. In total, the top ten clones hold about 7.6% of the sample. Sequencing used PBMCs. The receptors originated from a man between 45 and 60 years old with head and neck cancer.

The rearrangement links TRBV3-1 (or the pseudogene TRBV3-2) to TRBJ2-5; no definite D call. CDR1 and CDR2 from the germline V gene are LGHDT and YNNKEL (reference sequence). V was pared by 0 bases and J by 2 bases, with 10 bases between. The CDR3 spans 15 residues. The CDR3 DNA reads TGTGCCAGCAGCCAAGAACAAAAAAGGCAAGAGACCCAGTACTTC. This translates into CASSQEQKRQETQYF.

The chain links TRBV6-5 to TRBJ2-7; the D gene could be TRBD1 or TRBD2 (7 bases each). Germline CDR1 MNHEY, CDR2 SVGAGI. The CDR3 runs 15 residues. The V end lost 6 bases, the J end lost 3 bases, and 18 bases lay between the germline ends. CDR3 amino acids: CASSPGGRGVYEQYF. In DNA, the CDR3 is TGTGCCAGCAGCCCAGGGGGGAGGGGCGTCTACGAGCAGTACTTC.

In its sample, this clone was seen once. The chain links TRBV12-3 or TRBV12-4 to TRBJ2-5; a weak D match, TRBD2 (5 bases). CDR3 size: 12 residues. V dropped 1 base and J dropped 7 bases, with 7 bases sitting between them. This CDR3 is CASSLGGSTQYF. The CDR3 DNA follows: TGTGCCAGCAGTTTAGGAGGGTCGACCCAGTACTTC.

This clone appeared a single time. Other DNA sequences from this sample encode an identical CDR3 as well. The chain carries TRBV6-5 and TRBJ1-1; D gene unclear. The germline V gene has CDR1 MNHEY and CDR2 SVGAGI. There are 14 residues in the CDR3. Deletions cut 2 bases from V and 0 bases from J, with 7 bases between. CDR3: CASSYGGLNTEAFF. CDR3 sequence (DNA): TGTGCCAGCAGTTACGGAGGGTTGAACACTGAAGCTTTCTTT.

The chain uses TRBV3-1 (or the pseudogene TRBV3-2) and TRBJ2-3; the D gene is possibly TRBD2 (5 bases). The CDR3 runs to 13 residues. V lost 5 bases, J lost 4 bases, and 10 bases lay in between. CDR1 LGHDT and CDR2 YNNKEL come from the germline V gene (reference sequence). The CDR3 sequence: CASSRWESDTQYF. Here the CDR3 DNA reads TGTGCCAGCAGCAGGTGGGAGTCAGATACGCAGTATTTT.